These 7 T cell receptor beta chains originate from one sample sequenced in a study of T cell clonality in common variable immunodeficiency. Data came from immunoSEQ multiplex PCR; TCRdb stores just in-frame clones and leaves some out. This sample has 35,000 to 50,000 clones and no singletons, with about 0.68% in the ten largest. The sample taken for sequencing was peripheral blood mononuclear cells. These receptors all stem from a person aged 18 to 75 in good health.

This clone was seen repeatedly, ten times or more. The read comes to an end 3 residues before the CDR3 does, leaving the germline J gene to fill in the end. The chain employs TRBV19 and TRBJ2-1; TRBD2 matches at 10 bases. Trimming took 5 bases from V and 3 from J; bases not matched to a gene: 4. The V gene's germline CDR1 is LNHDA and CDR2 SQIVND (reference sequence). This CDR3 region has 15 residues. CDR3 region: CASSASGSGYNEQFF. CDR3 DNA, as far as it was read: TGTGCCAGTAGTGCTAGCGGGAGTGGCTACAATGAG.

This clone was recorded at least ten times. The read finishes 3 residues shy of the CDR3 end, and the germline J gene is used to complete it. This sequence joins TRBV5-5 and TRBJ2-1; perhaps TRBD2 as D (6 bases). This CDR3 is 13 amino acids long. V was pared by 2 bases and J by 7 bases, with 10 bases between. In germline, CDR1 is SGHKS, CDR2 YYEKEE (reference sequence). CDR3 DNA (partial): TGTGCCAGCAGCTTTGGGGGGATGAATGAG. This translates into CASSFGGMNE. The full CDR3 protein is CASSFGGMNEQFF.

The CDR3 loop is CAWRGVGLAGVMDTQYF. The covered CDR3 bases are TGTGCCTGGAGGGGGGTGGGACTAGCGGGAGTAATGGATACG. V gene TRBV30 combines with J gene TRBJ2-3, with TRBD2 matching 14 bases. The read stops 3 residues short of the end of the CDR3; the missing end is completed from the germline J gene. The CDR3 runs to 17 residues. The J segment lost 6 bases and the V segment lost 3 bases, leaving 11 bases of the junction unmatched. Germline V lookup: CDR1 GTSNPN, CDR2 SVGIG (reference sequence).

This clone was seen ten or more times. Sequencing ends 3 residues short of the CDR3 end; the germline J gene provides the rest. This chain links TRBV28 with TRBJ1-3; 7 nucleotides match TRBD1. CDR1 is MDHEN and CDR2 is SYDVKM in the germline V gene. V was clipped by 6 bases and J by 4 bases; unmatched bases: 6. There are 14 residues in the CDR3. Incomplete CDR3 DNA: TGTGCCAGCAGACGACAGGGTACGGGAAACACC. It translates to CASRRQGTGNT. The whole CDR3 reads CASRRQGTGNTIYF.

In this sample, this clone turned up many times. Read sequence stops 3 residues before the CDR3 end, and the germline J gene provides the missing end. The gene calls are TRBV5-4 and TRBJ1-1; no reliable D call. The V gene lost 3 bases and the J gene lost 0 bases, with 12 bases spanning the gap. The CDR3 length is 15 residues. Per germline, CDR1 SGHNT and CDR2 YYREEE (reference sequence). The DNA read from the CDR3 is TGTGCCAGCAGCTCAAGGGTTTATCTGAACACTGAA. Protein product: CASSSRVYLNTE. The whole CDR3 sequence reads CASSSRVYLNTEAFF. Together with reference TRBV5-4 and TRBJ1-1, the CDR3 gives the full variable domain: ETGVTQSPTHLIKTRGQQVTLRCSSQSGHNTVSWYQQALGQGPQFIFQYYREEENGRGNFPPRFSGLQFPNYSSELNVNALELDDSALYLCASSSRVYLNTEAFFGQGTRLTVV.

The sequenced part of the CDR3 DNA is TGTGCCTGGAAGGGGGGGGGCTCCTACAATGAG. Protein: CAWKGGGSYNE. The whole CDR3 protein reads CAWKGGGSYNEQFF. This sequence joins TRBV30 and TRBJ2-1, with D tentatively TRBD2 (7 bases). The read terminates 3 residues before the CDR3 end, so the remaining end is supplied by the germline J gene. CDR3 length equals 14 residues. Germline V gene lookup returns CDR1 GTSNPN and CDR2 SVGIG (reference sequence). Trimming took off 4 bases at V and 0 bases at J, with 10 bases between the two ends.

This clone was picked up many times. The CDR3 end falls 3 residues outside the read, so it is completed with the germline J gene. This chain joins TRBV7-8 and TRBJ2-7, with a possible D match to TRBD2 (5 bases). The germline V gene encodes CDR1 SGHVS and CDR2 FQNEAQ. The CDR3 is 16 amino acids. V shed 5 bases and J shed 0 bases, with 17 bases lying between them. The sequenced CDR3 bases are TGTGCCAGCAGCCCGGTGTTGGGCGGGCACTCCTACGAG. Its translation: CASSPVLGGHSYE. The entire CDR3 reads CASSPVLGGHSYEQYF. The whole variable domain, filled in from reference TRBV7-8 and TRBJ2-7, reads GAGVSQSPRYKVAKRGQDVALRCDPISGHVSLFWYQQALGQGPEFLTYFQNEAQLDKSGLPSDRFFAERPEGSVSTLKIQRTQQEDSAVYLCASSPVLGGHSYEQYFGPGTRLTVT.